A selection of T cell receptor beta chains follows, all from one sample in a study of low-dose radiotherapy and immunotherapy resistance in tumors. In TCRdb, the reads were re-called with MiXCR into one record per CDR3 protein. The sample lists almost 45,000 distinct CDR3 sequences; 20% to 25% were seen once. This specimen was PBMCs, taken after low-dose radiotherapy plus immunotherapy. These receptors all stem from a male donor with prostate cancer. Both conserved end residues are part of each CDR3. A D gene is named only where the DNA matches it firmly. Clone size is not always given. Where it is, it says once, few, many or a class for expanded clones.

J gene,clone size,D gene,V gene,CDR3 DNA,CDR3 protein
TRBJ1-1,once,-,TRBV7-9,TGTGCCAGCAGTCTTTCGAACACTGAAGCTTTCTTT,CASSLSNTEAFF
TRBJ1-5,-,-,TRBV2,TGTGCCAGCAGTGAATCCAGGCCAGGCAATCAGCCCCAGCATTTT,CASSESRPGNQPQHF
TRBJ1-1,many,-,TRBV5-1,TGCGCCAGCAGCTTGGGACAGGAAAACACTGAAGCTTTCTTT,CASSLGQENTEAFF
TRBJ2-7,once,-,TRBV15,TGTGCCACCGGGCAGGGGAAAGGGTACGAGCAGTACTTC,CATGQGKGYEQYF
TRBJ2-6,many,-,TRBV7-3,TGTGCCAGCAGCCCCCAGGGTGGGACCAACGTCCTGACTTTC,CASSPQGGTNVLTF
TRBJ1-4,many,-,TRBV6-6,TGTGCCAGCACAGAGACCGCTGGGGGTGAAAAACTGTTTTTT,CASTETAGGEKLFF
TRBJ2-5,-,-,TRBV7-2,TGTGCCAGCAGCGGCATATTGTGGGAGACCCAGTACTTC,CASSGILWETQYF
TRBJ2-2,many,TRBD2,TRBV7-9,TGTGCCAGCAGCTCCTCTAGCGGGAGGGGCACCGGGGAGCTGTTTTTT,CASSSSSGRGTGELFF
TRBJ2-1,-,TRBD2,TRBV6-2/TRBV6-3,TGTGCCAGCAGTTACTCGACTAGCGATGAGCAGTTCTTC,CASSYSTSDEQFF
TRBJ2-1,many,-,TRBV24-1,TGTGCCACCAGTGAAACAGGGAGAGGTGAGCAGTTCTTC,CATSETGRGEQFF
TRBJ2-7,medium-sized,-,TRBV14,TGTGCCAGCAGCCCGAGACAGTCTACCTACGAGCAGTACTTC,CASSPRQSTYEQYF
TRBJ2-1,many,-,TRBV15,TGTGCCACCTCCCCCCGGTACAATGAGCAGTTCTTC,CATSPRYNEQFF
TRBJ2-7,many,-,TRBV6-2/TRBV6-3,TGTGCCAGCAGTTACGTGAAATTGGGGGGCATTCTGATCGAGCAGTACTTC,CASSYVKLGGILIEQYF
TRBJ2-2,few,-,TRBV5-1,TGCGCCAGCAGCTTGGGCGGTCGAAACACCGGGGAGCTGTTTTTT,CASSLGGRNTGELFF
TRBJ2-3,many,-,TRBV2,TGTGCCAGCAGTGACGTTAGGGCAGATACGCAGTATTTT,CASSDVRADTQYF